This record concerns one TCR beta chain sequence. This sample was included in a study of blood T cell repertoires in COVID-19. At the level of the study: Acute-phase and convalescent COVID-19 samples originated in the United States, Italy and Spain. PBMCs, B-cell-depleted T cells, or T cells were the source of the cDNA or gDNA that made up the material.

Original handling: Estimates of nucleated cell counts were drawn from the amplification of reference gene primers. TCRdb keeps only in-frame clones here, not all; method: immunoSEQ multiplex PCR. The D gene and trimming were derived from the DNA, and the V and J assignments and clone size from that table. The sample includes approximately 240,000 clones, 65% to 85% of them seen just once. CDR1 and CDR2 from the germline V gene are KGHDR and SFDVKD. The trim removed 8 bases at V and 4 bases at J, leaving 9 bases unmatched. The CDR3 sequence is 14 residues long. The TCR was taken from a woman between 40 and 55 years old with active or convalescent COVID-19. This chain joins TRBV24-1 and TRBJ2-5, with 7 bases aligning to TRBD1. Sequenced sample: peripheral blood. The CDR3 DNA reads TGTGCCACCACCTCGAAGGGGGCTCCAGAGACCCAGTACTTC. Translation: CATTSKGAPETQYF.